This T cell receptor (beta chain) was sequenced for a study of CD8+ T cells in alopecia areata. Treatment specified: oral pan-JAK inhibitor, 5-10 mg twice daily. Between the trimmed V and J ends, which lost 5 bases and 0 bases, there was a span of 10 bases. CDR3 size: 14 residues. Looked up from germline, CDR1 is SQVTM and CDR2 is ANQGSEA. RNA was extracted and reverse transcribed into cDNA as the sequencing template. Profiled with immunoSEQ multiplex PCR; TCRdb holds only in-frame clones, not every one. The sample gives more than 90,000 clones, 60% of which show up once; about a sixth is in the top ten.

The chain combines TRBV29-1 with TRBJ1-4; D gene ambiguous. The sample here was CD8+ T cells sorted from blood, taken at roughly week 55, from a patient treated with tofacitinib. The source is a human donor with alopecia areata. The CDR3 DNA reads TGCAGCGTTTTGAGTCCCTCAACTAATGAAAAACTGTTTTTT. This gives the protein CSVLSPSTNEKLFF.